This T cell receptor beta chain was recorded in a study of blood T cell repertoires in COVID-19. Study information: Acute and convalescent COVID-19 specimens originated in the United States, Italy and Spain.

Data came from immunoSEQ multiplex PCR; TCRdb stores just in-frame clones and leaves some out. The repertoire has 250,000 to 350,000 clones, roughly 83% of them found once; the top ten carry more than 1.2%. After removal of 4 bases from V and 4 bases from J, the junction contained 14 bases not matched to a gene. Looked up from germline, CDR1 is SGHRS and CDR2 is YFSETQ. This CDR3 region has 17 residues. This sequence joins TRBV5-1 and TRBJ2-1; TRBD1 aligns across 7 bases. The sequencing sample was made of peripheral blood. This TCR came from a human donor with COVID-19, enrolled during active disease. The donor label of this sample is uncertain. The CDR3 DNA follows: TGCGCCAGCAGCCTTGGGCAGGGGGTAAGATGGTACAATGAGCAGTTCTTC. Protein product: CASSLGQGVRWYNEQFF.